Following are 21 T cell receptor beta chains from one sample sequenced in a study of blood T cells in healthy people across ages (dated by TCRdb to the mid-2010s). Library method: 5' RACE. The instrument was an Illumina HiSeq 2500. A second PCR of roughly 7 to 11 cycles was performed with a sample-barcoded 5' primer and a J-beta primer mix. TCRdb's own reprocessing of the public reads used fastp at Q25 and MiXCR and kept productive beta chains. Rows merge per CDR3 protein into single entries with the most common DNA and genes. For this sample the table gives around 870,000 distinct CDR3 sequences, of which under 30% were detected only once. Roughly a sixth of the sample belongs to the ten largest clones. The sample taken for sequencing was blood. The origin of the receptors is a woman older than 75 in good health.

The chain employs TRBV28 and TRBJ1-2, with a weak D call TRBD1 (6 bases). The CDR3 covers 14 residues. Per the germline V gene, CDR1 is MDHEN and CDR2 is SYDVKM. The V gene lost 3 bases and the J gene lost 7 bases, with 15 bases spanning the gap. The CDR3 sequence is CASSFAQGRSGYTF. The CDR3 DNA is TGTGCCAGCAGTTTCGCCCAGGGGCGTAGTGGCTACACCTTC.

This clonotype was counted a single time. The chain joins TRBV7-3 to TRBJ2-7; D tentatively fits TRBD1 or TRBD2 (5 bases each). Trimming left V 5 bases short and J 1 base short, with 24 bases between. The CDR3 has 18 residues. The germline CDR1 and CDR2 sequences are SGHTA and FQGTGA. The CDR3 DNA is TGTGCCAGCAGCCCCCACACACCGCGCTCCGGGACGTCCTACGAGCAGTACTTC. It codes for CASSPHTPRSGTSYEQYF.

This clonotype was seen at least ten times. This rearrangement joins TRBV20-1 to TRBJ2-1; D ambiguous. Deletions cut 0 bases from V and 8 bases from J, with 14 bases between. CDR1 is DFQATT, CDR2 SNEGSKA, per germline (reference sequence). This CDR3 spans 14 amino acids. The CDR3 coding sequence is TGCAGTGCTAGAGATCTTCTACGTAGGGATGAGCAGTTCTTC. Translating it yields CSARDLLRRDEQFF.

This clonotype was recorded a few times. The rearrangement uses TRBV6-1 and TRBJ1-2, with a possible D match to TRBD1 (6 bases). The CDR3 is 13 residues long. Trimming took off 7 bases at V and 0 bases at J, with 9 bases between the two ends. Germline V CDR1 and CDR2: MNHNS, SASEGT. This chain's CDR3 is CASKTGPNYGYTF. The CDR3 DNA reads as TGTGCCAGCAAGACAGGACCTAACTATGGCTACACCTTC.

A few counts support this clonotype. V is TRBV20-1 and J is TRBJ2-3; a possible D gene is TRBD1 (6 bases). CDR1 and CDR2 (germline): DFQATT, SNEGSKA (reference sequence). The CDR3 totals 14 residues. This chain's CDR3 is CSFELGARTDTQYF. The CDR3 DNA reads as TGCAGCTTTGAGCTGGGGGCACGCACAGATACGCAGTATTTT.

The genes are TRBV3-1 and TRBJ2-7; D possibly corresponds to TRBD2 (6 bases). The germline V gene encodes CDR1 LGHDT and CDR2 YNNKEL (reference sequence). V lost 3 bases and J 7 bases, leaving 19 bases between the germline ends. CDR3 length: 15 amino acids. CDR3 DNA: TGTGCCAGCAGCCAGTTTCGGGGGACGTACAATGAGCAGTACTTC. It encodes CASSQFRGTYNEQYF.

The chain couples TRBV3-1 to TRBJ2-3; 8 bases are shared with TRBD2. V shed 1 base, J shed 1 base, and the junction held 10 bases outside the gene matches. From germline, CDR1 is LGHDT and CDR2 YNNKEL (reference sequence). The CDR3 has 18 residues. In DNA form, the CDR3 reads TGTGCCAGCAGCCAAGCTACGATGAGGCGGGGGGGCACAGATACGCAGTATTTT. Translated, it gives CASSQATMRRGGTDTQYF.

This rearrangement joins TRBV20-1 to TRBJ2-4, with D possibly being TRBD1 (6 bases). This CDR3 region has 13 residues. CDR1 and CDR2 from the germline V gene are DFQATT and SNEGSKA (reference sequence). V lost 5 bases and J 2 bases, leaving 10 bases between the germline ends. CDR3 protein: CSARGGSKNIQYF. The CDR3 DNA reads TGCAGTGCTCGAGGGGGATCCAAAAACATTCAGTACTTC.

V usage is TRBV20-1 and J usage is TRBJ1-2, with a possible D match to TRBD1 (6 bases). With 1 base removed from V and 2 bases from J, the gap between germline ends came to 20 bases. CDR3 length equals 17 residues. CDR1 is DFQATT and CDR2 is SNEGSKA in the germline V gene (reference sequence). The CDR3 coding sequence is TGCAGTGCTAGAGTGGACAGAACCATCATACCCAACTATGGCTACACCTTC. This sequence encodes CSARVDRTIIPNYGYTF.

This clonotype was seen repeatedly, ten times or more. This chain connects TRBV4-2 to TRBJ2-1; TRBD2 might be the D (5 bases). This CDR3 has 17 amino acids. CDR1 and CDR2 (germline): LGHNA, YNFKEQ. The V and J ends lost 0 bases and 6 bases respectively, with 18 bases between them. The CDR3 loop reads CASSQEDTGIGINEQFF. The CDR3 region has the DNA TGTGCCAGCAGCCAAGAGGATACGGGGATAGGAATCAATGAGCAGTTCTTC.

This clonotype showed up many times. The CDR3 reads CASSFTSSGKETQYF. The CDR3 region has the DNA TGTGCCAGCAGCTTCACGTCTAGCGGTAAAGAGACCCAGTACTTC. The rearrangement uses TRBV5-6 and TRBJ2-5; 7 positions agree with TRBD2. Per germline, CDR1 SGHDT and CDR2 YYEEEE. Losses at the gene ends were 2 bases for V and 3 bases for J; bases not matched to a gene: 7. The CDR3 spans 15 residues.

The J gene is TRBJ1-3, the V gene TRBV12-3 or TRBV12-4, with 7 bases that match TRBD1. The ends lost 5 bases at V and 2 bases at J; junction bases unmatched: 6. The CDR3 contains 15 residues. The CDR3 nucleotides are TGTGCCAGCAGTCGCACGACAGGGACTGGAAACACCATATATTTT. Translation gives CASSRTTGTGNTIYF.

V is TRBV4-3 and J is TRBJ1-6, with D uncertain. The germline V and J ends were trimmed by 0 bases and 7 bases, with 4 bases remaining between them. The CDR3 runs to 13 residues. Per germline, CDR1 LGHNA and CDR2 YSLEER. The CDR3 DNA sequence: TGCGCCAGCAGCCAAGAGCGAAATTCACCCCTCCACTTT. The encoded protein is CASSQERNSPLHF.

To note about this clonotype: This clone may be a read error of a much larger clone one base away. J is TRBJ2-1 and V is TRBV4-3; D not certain. Germline loops: CDR1 LGHNA, CDR2 YSLEER. The CDR3 sequence is 14 residues long. The CDR3 region is CAGSQGNARDEQFF. The CDR3 DNA reads as TGCGCCGGCAGCCAAGGCAACGCTAGGGATGAGCAGTTCTTC.

This sequence joins TRBV2 and TRBJ1-1; unclear D gene. Per germline, CDR1 SNHLY and CDR2 FYNNEI. V gave up 3 bases and J gave up 1 base, with 12 bases separating them. CDR3 size: 15 residues. The CDR3 reads CASSEPIAPNTEAFF. The CDR3 nucleotides read TGTGCCAGCAGTGAGCCGATCGCCCCGAACACTGAAGCTTTCTTT.

This clonotype occurred many times. The CDR3 nucleotides read TGTGCCAGCAGTTTATCCCTACTAGCTCCGTACCAAGAGACCCAGTACTTC. This gives the protein CASSLSLLAPYQETQYF. The chain employs TRBV28 and TRBJ2-5; a weak D match, TRBD2 (6 bases). The V and J ends lost 1 base and 0 bases respectively, with 15 bases between them. Germline V gene sequence: CDR1 MDHEN, CDR2 SYDVKM. This CDR3 is 17 amino acids long.

This clonotype has more than one count but fewer than ten. V usage is TRBV27 and J usage is TRBJ2-1; maybe TRBD1 (5 bases). V dropped 7 bases and J dropped 6 bases, with 19 bases sitting between them. Looked up from germline, CDR1 is MNHEY and CDR2 is SMNVEV (reference sequence). The CDR3 is made up of 15 amino acids. The CDR3 is CASKERGAFGNEQFF. CDR3 coding DNA: TGTGCCAGCAAAGAAAGGGGCGCCTTCGGCAATGAGCAGTTCTTC.

The chain employs TRBV30 and TRBJ1-5; D uncertain. Germline CDR1 is GTSNPN and CDR2 is SVGIG (reference sequence). V shed 0 bases and J shed 6 bases, with 9 bases lying between them. This CDR3 has 13 amino acids. CDR3 sequence reads: CAWSVGLSQPQHF. The CDR3 DNA reads TGTGCCTGGAGTGTGGGGTTGAGTCAGCCCCAGCATTTT.

Worth noting for this clonotype: This sequence may be a read error, since a much larger clone differs from it by one base. The chain uses TRBV5-1 and TRBJ2-5, with TRBD1 matching 8 bases. Per the germline V gene, CDR1 is SGHRS and CDR2 is YFSETQ. Trimming took 2 bases from V and 11 from J; bases not matched to a gene: 17. This CDR3 has 16 amino acids. Written as DNA, the CDR3 is TGCGCCAGCAGCTTAACAGGGGGATTCGCCTACAATGAGCAGTACTTC. Amino acid sequence: CASSLTGGFAYNEQYF.

The V gene is TRBV2, the J gene TRBJ1-2; 7 nucleotides align to TRBD1. The CDR3 loop spans 17 amino acids. Germline assignment: CDR1 SNHLY and CDR2 FYNNEI. V shed 4 bases, J shed 0 bases, and the junction held 11 bases outside the gene matches. CDR3 DNA sequence: TGTGCCAGCAGTGTGCTTCCAGGGGGTCAGGCTAACTATGGCTACACCTTC. This translates into CASSVLPGGQANYGYTF.

The chain links TRBV5-1 to TRBJ1-6; 12 positions match TRBD1. This CDR3 is built from 14 residues. The trim removed 5 bases at V and 7 bases at J, leaving 1 base unmatched. CDR1 is SGHRS and CDR2 is YFSETQ in the germline V gene. The CDR3 loop is CASRGQGANSPLHF. CDR3 coding DNA: TGCGCCAGCAGGGGACAGGGGGCCAATTCACCCCTCCACTTT.